Following are 10 T cell receptor beta chains from one sample sequenced in a study of radiotherapy plus CTLA-4 blockade in lung cancer. The data were produced by immunoSEQ multiplex PCR, yet TCRdb's version contains in-frame clones alone and is incomplete. In the table there are roughly 71,000 clones, approximately 80% of which are singletons. Sequencing was performed on peripheral blood, taken from a patient treated with radiotherapy plus ipilimumab. These receptors all come from a human donor with non-small cell lung cancer who had a complete response to radiotherapy plus ipilimumab.

The rearrangement joins TRBV6-5 to TRBJ2-2; 8 bases match TRBD1. Trimming removed 5 bases from V and 6 bases from J; junction bases left unmatched: 5. CDR3 length: 14 amino acids. The V gene's germline CDR1 is MNHEY and CDR2 SVGAGI. The CDR3 DNA follows: TGTGCCAGCAGTAACAGGGGGGTTGCCGGGGAGCTGTTTTTT. Protein: CASSNRGVAGELFF.

As for this clone: Other DNA sequences in this sample translate to the same CDR3. This chain links TRBV12-5 with TRBJ1-2, with a weak D call TRBD1 (6 bases). Germline CDR1 LGHNT, CDR2 FRNRAP. This CDR3 has 12 amino acids. V was cut by 9 bases and J by 1 base, with 9 bases left in between. The CDR3 reads CASGQSNYGYTF. CDR3 nucleotide sequence: TGTGCTAGCGGACAGAGTAACTATGGCTACACCTTC.

Regarding this clone: The limits of the CDR3 on the DNA are not certain, so only TCRdb's listed CDR3 is given. This chain links TRBV19 with TRBJ2-1; the table's D gene call, TRBD2, was not cross checked with the DNA. Germline loops: CDR1 LNHDA, CDR2 SQIVND (reference sequence). The CDR3 has 15 residues if both end residues are counted. CDR3 sequence reads: CASTTVERGRDEQFF.

The V and J genes are TRBV30 and TRBJ1-3; tentatively, D is TRBD1 (5 bases). Germline CDR1 GTSNPN, CDR2 SVGIG (reference sequence). The CDR3 length is 12 residues. Trimming cost V 5 bases and J 4 bases, with 9 bases left between them. CDR3: CAWGTSGNTIYF. Written as DNA, the CDR3 is TGTGCCTGGGGGACTTCAGGAAACACCATATATTTT.

The chain combines TRBV6-1 with TRBJ2-7; 10 positions match TRBD2. Germline V CDR1 and CDR2: MNHNS, SASEGT. This CDR3 comprises 16 residues. V gave up 3 bases and J gave up 4 bases; unmatched junction bases: 9. The CDR3 sequence is CASSDLSSGGAYEQYF. Written as DNA, the CDR3 is TGTGCCAGCAGTGACCTTTCCAGCGGGGGGGCGTACGAGCAGTACTTC.

This clone was recorded a few times. This chain uses TRBV13 with TRBJ2-1; perhaps TRBD2 as D (5 bases). The V gene lost 5 bases and the J gene lost 8 bases, with 10 bases spanning the gap. CDR1 and CDR2 (germline): PRHDT, FYEKMQ (reference sequence). The CDR3 is 12 residues long. For the CDR3, the DNA is TGTGCCAGCAGCGAGGACTGGGATGAGCAGTTCTTC. Protein sequence: CASSEDWDEQFF.

CDR3 amino acids: CAWAPGPQRDQYF. In nucleotides, the CDR3 is TGTGCCTGGGCCCCGGGACCCCAAAGGGACCAGTACTTC. J is TRBJ2-5 and V is TRBV30; D assignment may be TRBD1 or TRBD2 (5 bases each). The V gene's germline CDR1 is GTSNPN and CDR2 SVGIG (reference sequence). The CDR3 runs 13 residues. The V end was cut by 5 bases, the J end by 10 bases, with 20 bases between.

J is TRBJ2-7 and V is TRBV7-2; TRBD1 agrees at 9 bases. Germline-derived CDR1 and CDR2 are SGHTA and FQGNSA. The CDR3 sequence is 15 residues long. J lost 3 bases, V lost 0 bases, and 3 bases had no gene match. The CDR3 region is CASSLAAGQGYEQYV. CDR3 DNA sequence: TGTGCCAGCAGCTTAGCGGCGGGACAGGGCTACGAGCAGTACGTC.

Only a few counts were recorded for this clone. The chain recombines TRBV19 with TRBJ2-5, with 12 positions matching TRBD1. V shed 4 bases, J shed 0 bases, and the junction held 6 bases outside the gene matches. Germline CDR1 LNHDA, CDR2 SQIVND (reference sequence). This CDR3 has 17 residues. The CDR3 coding sequence is TGTGCCAGTAGTACCAGGGACAGGGGGCGATACCAAGAGACCCAGTACTTC. Translation: CASSTRDRGRYQETQYF.

The chain has TRBV6-1 and TRBJ1-2, with 7 bases lining up with TRBD1. Germline loops: CDR1 MNHNS, CDR2 SASEGT. After removal of 0 bases from V and 7 bases from J, the junction contained 5 bases not matched to a gene. This CDR3 has 14 residues. CDR3: CASSEARQGRGYTF. CDR3 nucleotides: TGTGCCAGCAGTGAAGCGCGACAGGGTCGTGGCTACACCTTC.